The rows below give T cell receptor beta chains drawn from one sample of a study of beta chain features in type 1 diabetes. Assay: immunoSEQ multiplex PCR; the TCRdb copy retains only in-frame clones and omits some. This table holds 130,000 or so clones, over 15% found once. Sequencing input: central memory CD4+ T cells from blood. The receptor set was obtained from a man younger than 45 with type 1 diabetes. Each CDR3 is given with its conserved first and last residue.

J gene | V gene | CDR3 protein
TRBJ2-3 | TRBV4-2 | CASSQPGTSGTDTQYF
TRBJ1-4 | TRBV14 | CASSQDNSRGEKLFF
TRBJ2-3 | TRBV11-2 | CASSLDQRSGGGDTQYF
TRBJ1-1 | TRBV4-1 | CASSQETVNTEAFF
TRBJ1-6 | TRBV4-3 | CASSQVGGTGSPLHF
TRBJ2-7 | TRBV27 | CASSWGRPTDTYEQYF
TRBJ2-6 | TRBV6-1 | CASRRHSSGANVLTF
TRBJ1-2 | TRBV6-6 | CASGQGGGYTF
TRBJ2-1 | TRBV10-1 | CASSEGQVYNEQFF
TRBJ2-7 | TRBV5-1 | CASSRSSPGSEQYF
TRBJ1-4 | TRBV4-1 | CASSQLVRMKEKLFF
TRBJ1-5 | TRBV28 | CASSLSLLAQHF
TRBJ2-3 | TRBV30 | CAWSVHAPDTQYF
TRBJ2-1 | TRBV5-6 | CASSPYPSTGQSSYNEQFF
TRBJ2-1 | TRBV9 | CASSPLGGAGHEQFF
TRBJ2-3 | TRBV5-4 | CASSDPQRGTDTQYF
TRBJ2-3 | TRBV5-4 | CASSSPTRTDTQYF
TRBJ1-2 | TRBV7-2 | CAAGDGRVRGYTF
TRBJ2-1 | TRBV7-2 | CASSSSTSYNEQFF
TRBJ2-1 | TRBV11-3 | CASSSEFQGYNEQFF
TRBJ2-5 | TRBV11-2 | CASRRRIGGYQETQYF
TRBJ2-7 | TRBV7-2 | CASSLAHEQYF
TRBJ2-3 | TRBV18 | CASSPIGSSGEDTQYF
TRBJ2-3 | TRBV18 | CASSPPTGADTQYF
TRBJ1-2 | TRBV7-9 | CASSPETGGPIF
TRBJ1-4 | TRBV29-1 | CSVPYGSVAGEKLFF
TRBJ1-6 | TRBV10-3 | CAINDRDPYNSPLHF
TRBJ2-5 | TRBV27 | CASRLDSGRTVEETQYF
TRBJ1-4 | TRBV4-3 | CASSQEHRGGDEKLFF
TRBJ1-2 | TRBV7-9 | CASSFRRAPKGGYTF
TRBJ1-5 | TRBV18 | CAKSGPKRPEDQPQHF
TRBJ2-3 | TRBV11-2 | CASSLLGIRSQLTDTQYF
TRBJ1-6 | TRBV30 | CAWSVQATAGSNSPLHF
. | TRBV10-3 | CAISALKLVSSYEQYF
TRBJ2-5 | TRBV10-3 | CAISESGSQETQYF